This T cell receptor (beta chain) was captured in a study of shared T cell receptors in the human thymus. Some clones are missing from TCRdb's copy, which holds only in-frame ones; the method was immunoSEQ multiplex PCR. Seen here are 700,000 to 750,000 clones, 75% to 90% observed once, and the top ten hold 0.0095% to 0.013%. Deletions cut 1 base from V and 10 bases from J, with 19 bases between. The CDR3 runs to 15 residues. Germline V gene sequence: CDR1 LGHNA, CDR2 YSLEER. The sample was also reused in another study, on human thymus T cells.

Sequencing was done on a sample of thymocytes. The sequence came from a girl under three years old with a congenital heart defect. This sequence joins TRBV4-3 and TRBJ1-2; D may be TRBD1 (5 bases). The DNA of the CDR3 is TGCGCCAGCAGCCAAGGGGGACTCCGGGGTCCATACTACACCTTC. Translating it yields CASSQGGLRGPYYTF.